This T cell receptor beta chain was observed in a study of neurological immune-mediated disorders. General observations from the study: Multiple sclerosis was found to have the least TCR clonal expansion, below healthy controls, and HTLV-1-associated myelopathy the most. None of the CDR3 amino acid sequences of expanded clones were shared across subjects, and this suggested private repertoires in all groups.

The V gene lost 8 bases and the J gene lost 5 bases, with 18 bases spanning the gap. Per germline, CDR1 SNHLY and CDR2 FYNNEI. The CDR3 totals 15 residues. 5'RACE with 10-nucleotide random UMIs produced the cDNA. TCRdb re-derived calls from the 5' RACE reads in MiXCR, one entry per CDR3 protein. The repertoire holds 20,000 to 25,000 distinct CDR3 sequences, with roughly an eighth as singletons. This clonotype has a count of ten or more. Antigen specificity is unknown. The chain uses TRBV2 and TRBJ2-2; possibly TRBD2 for D (7 bases). Sequences were obtained from PBMCs. This sequence was found in a woman aged 60-70 years with HTLV-1-associated myelopathy (HAM/TSP). The CDR3 here is CASGREGGGTGELFF. The CDR3 region has the DNA TGTGCCAGCGGACGAGAGGGGGGAGGGACCGGGGAGCTGTTTTTT.